The sample holds a few counts of the clone carrying this T cell receptor beta chain. Antigen: not known. A single base separates this from a much larger clone, so it may be a read error. The germline V gene has CDR1 SQVTM and CDR2 ANQGSEA. The CDR3 length is 11 residues. From 15-18 subjects, each sequencing run yielded over 170 million TCR-beta sequences. From the 5' RACE reads, TCRdb called clonotypes with MiXCR, one entry per CDR3 protein. The profile shows about 66,000 distinct CDR3 sequences, nearly 3.5% of them singletons. This specimen comes from a study of neurological immune-mediated disorders. Notes on the study in general: HTLV-1-associated myelopathy led in TCR clonal expansion, while multiple sclerosis ranked lowest, below healthy controls.

This chain uses TRBV29-1 with TRBJ2-5, with D possibly matching TRBD2 (5 bases). The sequenced sample was PBMCs. The source is a man in his forties with multiple sclerosis. CDR3 amino acids: CSVNFGENQYF. In nucleotides, the CDR3 is TGCAGCGTTAATTTCGGGGAGAACCAGTACTTC.